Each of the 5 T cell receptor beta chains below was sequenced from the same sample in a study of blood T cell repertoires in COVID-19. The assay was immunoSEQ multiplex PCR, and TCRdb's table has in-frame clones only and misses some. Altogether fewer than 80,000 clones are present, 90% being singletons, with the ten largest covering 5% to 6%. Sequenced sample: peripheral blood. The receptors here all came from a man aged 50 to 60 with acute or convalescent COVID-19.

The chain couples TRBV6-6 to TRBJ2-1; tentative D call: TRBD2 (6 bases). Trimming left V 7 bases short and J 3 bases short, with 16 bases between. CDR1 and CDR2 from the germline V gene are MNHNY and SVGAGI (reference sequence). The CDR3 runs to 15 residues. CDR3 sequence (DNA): TGTGCCAGCACCGAACCCTCCGGGGGCTACAATGAGCAGTTCTTC. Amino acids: CASTEPSGGYNEQFF.

The CDR3, as DNA: TGCGCCAGCAGCTTGGGGGCGAGCACTGGACTAGTCAGCTACGAGCAGTACTTC. As protein: CASSLGASTGLVSYEQYF. This chain connects TRBV5-1 to TRBJ2-7; 7 nucleotides match TRBD2. Per the germline V gene, CDR1 is SGHRS and CDR2 is YFSETQ. The CDR3 contains 18 residues. V was clipped by 0 bases and J by 3 bases; unmatched bases: 15. The full variable domain, completed using reference TRBV5-1 and TRBJ2-7, is KAGVTQTPRYLIKTRGQQVTLSCSPISGHRSVSWYQQTPGQGLQFLFEYFSETQRNKGNFPGRFSGRQFSNSRSEMNVSTLELGDSALYLCASSLGASTGLVSYEQYFGPGTRLTVT.

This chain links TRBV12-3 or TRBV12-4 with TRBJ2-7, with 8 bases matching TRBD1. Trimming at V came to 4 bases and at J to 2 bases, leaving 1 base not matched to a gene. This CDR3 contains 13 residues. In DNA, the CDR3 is TGTGCCAGCAGTTGGACAGGGCCCTACGAGCAGTACTTC. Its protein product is CASSWTGPYEQYF.

CDR3 in amino acids: CASSLKPVSWGQGGNTIYF. The CDR3 DNA reads as TGTGCCAGCAGCTTGAAACCGGTATCCTGGGGACAGGGAGGAAACACCATATATTTT. V gene TRBV7-6 combines with J gene TRBJ1-3; 9 bases align to TRBD1. The J segment lost 4 bases and the V segment lost 3 bases, leaving 16 bases of the junction unmatched. The CDR3 has 19 amino acids. CDR1 is SGHVS, CDR2 FNYEAQ, per germline.

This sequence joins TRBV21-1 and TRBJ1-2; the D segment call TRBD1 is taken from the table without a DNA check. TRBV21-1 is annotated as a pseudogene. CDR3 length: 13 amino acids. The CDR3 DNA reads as TGTGCCAGTACGACAGGGGAGATGCCTGGCTACACCTTC. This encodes CASTTGEMPGYTF.